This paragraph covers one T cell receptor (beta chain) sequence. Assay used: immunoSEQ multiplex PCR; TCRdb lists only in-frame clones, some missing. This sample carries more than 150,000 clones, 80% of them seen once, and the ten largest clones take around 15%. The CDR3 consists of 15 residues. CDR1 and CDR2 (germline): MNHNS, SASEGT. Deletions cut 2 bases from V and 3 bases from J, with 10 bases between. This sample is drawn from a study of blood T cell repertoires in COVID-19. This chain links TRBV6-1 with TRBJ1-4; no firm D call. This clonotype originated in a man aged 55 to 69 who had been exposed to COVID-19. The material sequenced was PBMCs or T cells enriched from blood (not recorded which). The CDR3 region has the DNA TGTGCCAGCAGTGAACCTGACTTCTCTAATGAAAAACTGTTTTTT. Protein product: CASSEPDFSNEKLFF.